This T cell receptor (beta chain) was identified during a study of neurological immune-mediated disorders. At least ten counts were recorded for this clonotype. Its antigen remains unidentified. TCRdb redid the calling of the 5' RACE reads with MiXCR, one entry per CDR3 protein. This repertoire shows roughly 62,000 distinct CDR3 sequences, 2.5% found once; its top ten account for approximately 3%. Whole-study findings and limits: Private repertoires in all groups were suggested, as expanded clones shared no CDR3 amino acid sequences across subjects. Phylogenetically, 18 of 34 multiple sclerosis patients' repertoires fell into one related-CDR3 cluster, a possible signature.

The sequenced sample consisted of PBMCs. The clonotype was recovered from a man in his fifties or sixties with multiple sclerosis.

Here the CDR3 DNA reads TGTGCCAGCAGCTCGCGGGTGAACACTGAAGCTTTCTTT. This translates into CASSSRVNTEAFF. J is TRBJ1-1 and V is TRBV27; D uncertain. From germline, CDR1 is MNHEY and CDR2 SMNVEV (reference sequence). The CDR3 is 13 amino acids. The V and J ends lost 6 bases and 0 bases respectively, with 8 bases between them.